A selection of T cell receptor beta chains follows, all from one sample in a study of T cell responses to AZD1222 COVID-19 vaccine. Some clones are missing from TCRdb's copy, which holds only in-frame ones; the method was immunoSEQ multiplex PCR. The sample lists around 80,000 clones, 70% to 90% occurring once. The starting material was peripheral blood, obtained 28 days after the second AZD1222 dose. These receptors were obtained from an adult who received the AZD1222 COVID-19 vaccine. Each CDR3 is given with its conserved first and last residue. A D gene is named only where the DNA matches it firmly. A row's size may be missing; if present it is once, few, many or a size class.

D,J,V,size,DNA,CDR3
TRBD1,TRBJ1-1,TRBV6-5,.,TGTGCCACCGCCCCGACAGGGGGCGCGAACACTGAAGCTTTCTTT,CATAPTGGANTEAFF
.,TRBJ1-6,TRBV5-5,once,TGTGCCAGCAGCTTGGGGAGCTCCTATAATTCACCCCTCCACTTT,CASSLGSSYNSPLHF
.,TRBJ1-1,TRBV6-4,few,TGTGCCAGCAGTGCCCAAGGTGGGGCCAACAATGAAGCTTTCTTT,CASSAQGGANNEAFF
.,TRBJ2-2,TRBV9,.,TGTGCCAGCAGTGGAAGGGGGAACACCGGGGAGCTGTTTTTT,CASSGRGNTGELFF
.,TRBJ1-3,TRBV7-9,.,TGTGCCAGCAGCTTGATCATTGGAAACACCATATATTTT,CASSLIIGNTIYF
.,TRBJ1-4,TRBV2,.,TGTGCCAGCAGGAATCACGCAACTAATGAAAAACTGTTTTTT,CASRNHATNEKLFF
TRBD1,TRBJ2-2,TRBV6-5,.,TGTGCCAGCAGACAGGGGTGGAACACCGGGGAGCTGTTTTTT,CASRQGWNTGELFF
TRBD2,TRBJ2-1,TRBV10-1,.,TGCGCCAGCAGTGGACTAGCGGGGACCTACAATGAGCAGTTCTTC,CASSGLAGTYNEQFF
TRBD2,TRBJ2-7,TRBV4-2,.,TGTGCCAGCAGCTCCTTCGCCGGGACTAGCGATGGGTACGAGCAGTACTTC,CASSSFAGTSDGYEQYF
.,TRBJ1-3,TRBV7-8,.,TGTGCCAGCAGCTTACCTGACCGGTCCGGAAACACCATATATTTT,CASSLPDRSGNTIYF
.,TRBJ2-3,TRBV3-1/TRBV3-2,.,TGTGCCAGCAGCCAAGCGTCGACTAACACAGATACGCAGTATTTT,CASSQASTNTDTQYF
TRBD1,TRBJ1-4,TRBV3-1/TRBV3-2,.,TGTGCCAGCAGCCAGACGACAGGGTCTCGTGAAAAACTGTTTTTT,CASSQTTGSREKLFF
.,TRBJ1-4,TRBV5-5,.,TGTGCCAGCAGCTTCCTATTTGCAACTAATGAAAAACTGTTTTTT,CASSFLFATNEKLFF
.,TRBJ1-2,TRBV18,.,TGTGCCAGCTCTGCTGGGCAGGACTATGGCTACACCTTC,CASSAGQDYGYTF
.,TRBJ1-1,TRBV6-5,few,TGTGCCAGCAATCGGGAGTGGGGCATGAACACTGAAGCTTTCTTT,CASNREWGMNTEAFF
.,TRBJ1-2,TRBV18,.,TGTGCCAGCTCACAAAACGAGGGGGGCGCCGGTGGCTACACCTTC,CASSQNEGGAGGYTF
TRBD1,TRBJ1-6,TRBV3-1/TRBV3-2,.,TGTGCCAGCAGCCAAACCGGGACAGGGATTTCACCCCTCCACTTT,CASSQTGTGISPLHF
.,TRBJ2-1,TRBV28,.,TGTGCCAGCCAATGGACGGAGATGAGCTCCTACAATGAGCAGTTCTTC,CASQWTEMSSYNEQFF
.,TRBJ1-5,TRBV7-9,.,TGTGCCAGCAGCTTAGGGCAGCAGGGGCATAGCAATCAGCCCCAGCATTTT,CASSLGQQGHSNQPQHF
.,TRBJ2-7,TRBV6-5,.,TGTGCCAGCAGTTACTCGCCCGGAATCTACGAGCAGTACTTC,CASSYSPGIYEQYF
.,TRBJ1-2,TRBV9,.,TGTGCCAGCAGCGTAGGGGATGCAGGCTATGGCTACACCTTC,CASSVGDAGYGYTF
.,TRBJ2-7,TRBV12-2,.,TGTGCAAGTCGCTTAGAAGTAAATATAGGTGCCTACGAGCAGTACTTC,CASRLEVNIGAYEQYF
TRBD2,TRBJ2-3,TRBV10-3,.,TGTGCCATCAGAAGCGGGGGAAGAACAGATACGCAGTATTTT,CAIRSGGRTDTQYF
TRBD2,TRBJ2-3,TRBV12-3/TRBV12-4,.,TGTGCCAGCAGCCCACTAGCGGGGGGGCCGAGGTATTTT,CASSPLAGGPRYF